One and the same sample provided the 11 T cell receptor beta chains below, sequenced in a study of blood T cell repertoires in COVID-19. The method was immunoSEQ multiplex PCR; TCRdb's version includes in-frame clones alone and lacks a portion of them. The table lists roughly 170,000 clones, roughly nine tenths of them singletons. Sequenced: peripheral blood. The receptors originated from a man in his 70s with active or convalescent COVID-19.

The chain carries TRBV5-1 and TRBJ2-1, with TRBD2 matching over 9 bases. Germline V gene sequence: CDR1 SGHRS, CDR2 YFSETQ. V dropped 4 bases and J dropped 5; count of bases not matched to a gene: 10. This CDR3 region has 16 residues. CDR3 residues: CASSPTGTSINNEQFF. The CDR3 coding sequence is TGCGCCAGCAGCCCGACCGGGACTAGCATTAACAATGAGCAGTTCTTC.

The rearrangement links TRBV12-3 or TRBV12-4 to TRBJ1-1, with 8 bases lining up with TRBD1. V lost 6 bases, J lost 4 bases, and 4 bases stayed unmatched. The CDR3 loop spans 13 amino acids. The CDR3 sequence is CASSRTGTTEAFF. Written as DNA, the CDR3 is TGTGCCAGCAGCCGGACAGGGACCACTGAAGCTTTCTTT.

The chain has TRBV6-2 or TRBV6-3 and TRBJ2-1; TRBD2 matches 9 bases. This CDR3 has 17 residues. Germline values: CDR1 MNHEY, CDR2 SVGEGT. J gave up 4 bases and V 2 bases, and 9 bases lay outside the gene matches. Here the CDR3 DNA reads TGTGCCAGCAGTTACAACCGGCGGGAGGGCCTTTACAATGAGCAGTTCTTC. As protein: CASSYNRREGLYNEQFF.

J is TRBJ1-4 and V is TRBV15; 7 bases are a match to TRBD1. The trim removed 0 bases at V and 6 bases at J, leaving 4 bases unmatched. This CDR3 has 15 residues. Looked up from germline, CDR1 is LNHNV and CDR2 is YYDKDF (reference sequence). The CDR3 spells CATSREAGGYEKLFF. For the CDR3, the DNA is TGTGCCACCAGCAGAGAGGCAGGGGGTTATGAAAAACTGTTTTTT. The complete variable domain, with remaining parts taken from reference TRBV15 and TRBJ1-4, reads DAMVIQNPRYQVTQFGKPVTLSCSQTLNHNVMYWYQQKSSQAPKLLFHYYDKDFNNEADTPDNFQSRRPNTSFCFLDIRSPGLGDTAMYLCATSREAGGYEKLFFGSGTQLSVL.

CDR3 nucleotides: TGTGCCACCAGCACAGCGTACTACGAGCAGTACTTC. It yields the protein CATSTAYYEQYF. The rearrangement uses TRBV15 and TRBJ2-7; D gene ambiguous. The V gene's germline CDR1 is LNHNV and CDR2 YYDKDF (reference sequence). V was pared by 4 bases and J by 3 bases, with 7 bases between. This CDR3 region has 12 residues.

This chain connects TRBV7-2 to TRBJ1-3, with D perhaps TRBD1 (6 bases). From germline, CDR1 is SGHTA and CDR2 FQGNSA. This CDR3 region has 13 residues. The V end was cut by 4 bases, the J end by 4 bases, with 8 bases between. The CDR3 region is CASSSDRGNTIYF. The CDR3 DNA reads TGTGCCAGCAGCTCGGACAGAGGAAACACCATATATTTT.

The rearrangement links TRBV6-5 to TRBJ2-7, with 9 bases aligning to TRBD1. The CDR3 contains 14 residues. V shed 7 bases, J shed 5 bases, and the junction held 9 bases outside the gene matches. Germline loops: CDR1 MNHEY, CDR2 SVGAGI. Written as DNA, the CDR3 is TGTGCCAGCACCGCCGGGACAGGGATCAACGAGCAGTACTTC. Translating gives CASTAGTGINEQYF.

The chain joins TRBV5-1 to TRBJ2-5, with no clear D. The CDR3 is 14 residues long. The V gene's germline CDR1 is SGHRS and CDR2 YFSETQ. Trimming left V 0 bases short and J 2 bases short, with 8 bases between. The DNA of the CDR3 is TGCGCCAGCAGCTTGGCTGGGCCGCAAGAGACCCAGTACTTC. Amino acid sequence: CASSLAGPQETQYF.

The chain recombines TRBV27 with TRBJ2-3, with 7 positions matching TRBD1. Trimming cost V 1 base and J 2 bases; bases outside gene matches: 9. Per germline, CDR1 MNHEY and CDR2 SMNVEV (reference sequence). The CDR3 has 17 residues. The CDR3 region has the DNA TGTGCCAGCAGTTTATACTTAGGGGGCATTGTCACAGATACGCAGTATTTT. As protein: CASSLYLGGIVTDTQYF.

The chain combines TRBV27 with TRBJ2-1; perhaps TRBD2 as D (5 bases). This CDR3 comprises 17 residues. Germline loops: CDR1 MNHEY, CDR2 SMNVEV (reference sequence). V was pared by 3 bases and J by 0 bases, with 15 bases between. CDR3 protein: CASSFPHSARSYNEQFF. The CDR3 region has the DNA TGTGCCAGCAGTTTTCCCCATAGCGCCCGCTCCTACAATGAGCAGTTCTTC.

By proportion, this clone is medium-sized. V and J are TRBV9 and TRBJ2-1, with 11 bases that match TRBD1. With 1 base clipped from V and 4 bases from J, the junction kept 7 bases outside the gene matches. The CDR3 contains 17 residues. Germline-derived CDR1 and CDR2 are SGDLS and YYNGEE. The CDR3 is CASSVNPGTGGYNEQFF. CDR3 in DNA: TGTGCCAGCAGCGTAAACCCCGGGACAGGGGGTTACAATGAGCAGTTCTTC. The full variable domain, in which reference TRBV9 and TRBJ2-1 provide the parts outside the CDR3, is DSGVTQTPKHLITATGQRVTLRCSPRSGDLSVYWYQQSLDQGLQFLIQYYNGEERAKGNILERFSAQQFPDLHSELNLSSLELGDSALYFCASSVNPGTGGYNEQFFGPGTRLTVL.